A single sample gave rise to the 17 T cell receptor beta chains below, sequenced in a study of T-cell reconstitution after alpha-beta-depleted transplantation in children. Unique molecular identifiers were incorporated when the TCRbeta library was constructed. TCRdb analysed the PCR reads with MiXCR anew, one entry per CDR3 protein. Altogether about a million distinct CDR3 sequences are present, roughly 29% being singletons, with the ten largest covering roughly 28%. The material was PBMCs, mostly from graft donor cells, obtained 360 days after TCRalphabeta/CD19-depleted stem cell transplant. Source of these receptors: a boy in the first two years of life who had a stem cell transplant for SCID, so the T cells may come from the graft donor.

This clonotype was seen a handful of times. The genes are TRBV5-1 and TRBJ2-7, with D possibly being TRBD1 or TRBD2 (5 bases each). CDR1 SGHRS and CDR2 YFSETQ come from the germline V gene. The length of the CDR3 is 14 residues. Trimming removed 3 bases at V and 2 bases at J, with 12 bases between. CDR3 loop: CASSWDAGTYEQYF. Here the CDR3 DNA reads TGCGCCAGCAGCTGGGACGCTGGGACCTACGAGCAGTACTTC.

V gene TRBV12-3 or TRBV12-4 combines with J gene TRBJ2-3; a weak D match, TRBD2 (5 bases). This CDR3 has 13 residues. V was pared by 7 bases and J by 5 bases, with 13 bases between. The CDR3 loop is CASTPDSLDTQYF. The CDR3, as DNA: TGTGCCAGCACCCCGGACTCGTTAGATACGCAGTATTTT.

This clonotype was counted a few times. V is TRBV15 and J is TRBJ2-3; D ambiguous. With 4 bases removed from V and 5 bases from J, the gap between germline ends came to 10 bases. Germline V gives CDR1 LNHNV, CDR2 YYDKDF (reference sequence). This CDR3 is built from 13 residues. The CDR3 nucleotides are TGTGCCACCAGCATCCTGCCGAAAGATACGCAGTATTTT. It yields the protein CATSILPKDTQYF.

This clonotype was counted only a few times. The chain links TRBV6-2 or TRBV6-3 to TRBJ1-5; no clear D gene. With 0 bases removed from V and 1 base from J, the gap between germline ends came to 7 bases. Germline V gene lookup returns CDR1 MNHEY and CDR2 SVGEGT. The CDR3 sequence is 15 residues long. The CDR3 DNA sequence: TGTGCCAGCAGTTACTCGGTGGAAAGCAATCAGCCCCAGCATTTT. This codes for CASSYSVESNQPQHF.

This clonotype was seen a few times. The chain combines TRBV20-1 with TRBJ1-1; D is possibly TRBD1 (5 bases). This CDR3 has 13 amino acids. V lost 7 bases to trimming and J lost 0 bases, with 12 bases between them. CDR1 DFQATT and CDR2 SNEGSKA come from the germline V gene (reference sequence). The DNA of the CDR3 is TGCAGTGGCCGGGACTTTTTGAACACTGAAGCTTTCTTT. It is translated as CSGRDFLNTEAFF.

The gene calls are TRBV2 and TRBJ2-3, with TRBD2 identical over 8 bases. V gave up 6 bases and J gave up 4 bases; unmatched junction bases: 9. CDR1 is SNHLY and CDR2 is FYNNEI in the germline V gene. CDR3 length equals 15 residues. CDR3 residues: CASSSDGRGADTQYF. CDR3 DNA sequence: TGTGCCAGCAGCTCCGACGGGAGGGGAGCAGATACGCAGTATTTT. Full variable domain (outside the CDR3, taken from reference TRBV2 and TRBJ2-3): EPEVTQTPSHQVTQMGQEVILRCVPISNHLYFYWYRQILGQKVEFLVSFYNNEISEKSEIFDDQFSVERPDGSNFTLKIRSTKLEDSAMYFCASSSDGRGADTQYFGPGTRLTVL.

This clonotype was picked up a small number of times. The V gene is TRBV4-2, the J gene TRBJ2-1; 13 bases fit TRBD2. The germline CDR1 and CDR2 sequences are LGHNA and YNFKEQ. The V segment lost 3 bases and the J segment 5 bases; nucleotides outside the gene matches: 4. This CDR3 is 16 amino acids long. CDR3 sequence (DNA): TGTGCCAGCAGCCACGGGACTAGCGGGGAGAACAATGAGCAGTTCTTC. Its protein is CASSHGTSGENNEQFF.

This clonotype was seen a few times. This rearrangement joins TRBV18 to TRBJ2-3; TRBD2 is a possible D gene (5 bases). CDR3 length equals 15 residues. The V end was cut by 5 bases, the J end by 0 bases, with 12 bases between. In germline, CDR1 is KGHSH, CDR2 LQKENI. CDR3 nucleotides: TGTGCCAGCTCAAGGATCGGCGGGAGCACAGATACGCAGTATTTT. This codes for CASSRIGGSTDTQYF.

This clonotype was found a few times. The chain is built from TRBV29-1 and TRBJ1-1, with D perhaps matching TRBD1 (5 bases). Trimming removed 5 bases at V and 9 bases at J, with 10 bases between. The CDR3 has 10 amino acids. The germline CDR1 and CDR2 sequences are SQVTM and ANQGSEA. DNA for the CDR3: TGCAGCGTTTATCCGGGGCAAGCTTTCTTT. Translation gives CSVYPGQAFF.

The rearrangement uses TRBV5-1 and TRBJ1-2; a possible D gene is TRBD1 (6 bases). This CDR3 spans 15 amino acids. Germline CDR1 reads SGHRS; CDR2 reads YFSETQ. V was trimmed by 4 bases and J by 0 bases, leaving 13 bases between them. CDR3 in DNA: TGCGCCAGCAGCCTGACAGGTGGACCTAACTATGGCTACACCTTC. It yields the protein CASSLTGGPNYGYTF.

In this sample, this clonotype turned up a few times. This chain uses TRBV6-5 with TRBJ1-1; 7 bases line up with TRBD1. Germline-derived CDR1 and CDR2 are MNHEY and SVGAGI. After removal of 4 bases from V and 6 bases from J, the junction contained 8 bases not matched to a gene. The CDR3 totals 14 residues. CDR3 protein: CASSSMTGRAEAFF. CDR3 DNA sequence: TGTGCCAGCAGTTCTATGACAGGGCGGGCTGAAGCTTTCTTT.

The gene calls are TRBV12-3 or TRBV12-4 and TRBJ2-7, with a possible D match to TRBD2 (6 bases). V lost 7 bases, J lost 3 bases, and 13 bases lay in between. This CDR3 region has 13 residues. The CDR3 region has the DNA TGTGCCAGCACCTCGGGACTGCTCTACGAGCAGTACTTC. It yields the protein CASTSGLLYEQYF.

The chain has TRBV12-3 or TRBV12-4 and TRBJ1-1; TRBD1 matches at 9 bases. V lost 4 bases, J lost 5 bases, and 11 bases stayed unmatched. CDR3 length equals 16 residues. Here the CDR3 reads CASSWWDRDYRTEAFF. The CDR3 bases are TGTGCCAGCAGTTGGTGGGACAGGGATTACAGAACTGAAGCTTTCTTT.

The chain combines TRBV2 with TRBJ2-1; TRBD1 might be the D (6 bases). Deletions cut 10 bases from V and 5 bases from J, with 15 bases between. This CDR3 contains 13 residues. From germline, CDR1 is SNHLY and CDR2 FYNNEI. For the CDR3, the DNA is TGTGCCACCGAAACGGGACACAACAATGAGCAGTTCTTC. Translated, it gives CATETGHNNEQFF. Full variable domain (missing parts from reference TRBV2 and TRBJ2-1): EPEVTQTPSHQVTQMGQEVILRCVPISNHLYFYWYRQILGQKVEFLVSFYNNEISEKSEIFDDQFSVERPDGSNFTLKIRSTKLEDSAMYFCATETGHNNEQFFGPGTRLTVL.

The CDR3 loop is CASVRGYGQPQHF. CDR3 sequence (DNA): TGTGCCAGCGTCAGGGGGTATGGACAGCCCCAGCATTTT. The rearrangement uses TRBV6-6 and TRBJ1-5; 7 bases fit TRBD1. Trimming took 8 bases from V and 7 from J; bases not matched to a gene: 8. The CDR3 runs to 13 residues. CDR1 is MNHNY and CDR2 is SVGAGI in the germline V gene (reference sequence).

This chain connects TRBV5-1 to TRBJ2-3; no firm D call. Trimming took 4 bases from V and 1 from J, leaving 16 bases between them. Germline CDR1 reads SGHRS; CDR2 reads YFSETQ. The CDR3 length is 16 residues. CDR3 DNA: TGCGCCAGCAGCGCCTCGCTAGGACGGGGCACAGATACGCAGTATTTT. Its translation: CASSASLGRGTDTQYF.

The sample holds a few counts of this clonotype. CDR3 amino acids: CASSPQSGGVTDTQYF. CDR3 nucleotides: TGTGCCAGCAGTCCCCAGAGCGGGGGCGTGACAGATACGCAGTATTTT. The chain carries TRBV6-1 and TRBJ2-3; 8 bases map to TRBD2. Germline CDR1 is MNHNS and CDR2 is SASEGT. The CDR3 has 16 residues. With V trimmed by 5 bases and J by 3 bases, 10 bases remained unmatched.